This T cell receptor beta chain is drawn from a study of response to subunit inactivated influenza vaccine. Notes on the study in general: Authors suggested each seasonal flu vaccination may recruit only limited numbers of new T cells.

In TCRdb, the RT-PCR reads were re-called with MiXCR into one record per CDR3 protein. The data contain 800,000 to 1,000,000 distinct CDR3 sequences, less than 25% of them singletons. For this clonotype: What it binds is not known.

CDR1 and CDR2 from the germline V gene are LGHDT and YNNKEL (reference sequence). The CDR3 consists of 14 residues. Losses at the gene ends were 2 bases for V and 5 bases for J; bases not matched to a gene: 5. The material was PBMCs from blood, obtained roughly 5 days after vaccination. The receptor was isolated from a man aged 45 to 65 who received an inactivated influenza vaccine. The rearrangement links TRBV3-1 to TRBJ2-7; 8 positions match TRBD1. The CDR3 region is CASSQRQGLNEQYF. DNA of the CDR3: TGTGCCAGCAGCCAAAGACAGGGGTTGAACGAGCAGTACTTC.